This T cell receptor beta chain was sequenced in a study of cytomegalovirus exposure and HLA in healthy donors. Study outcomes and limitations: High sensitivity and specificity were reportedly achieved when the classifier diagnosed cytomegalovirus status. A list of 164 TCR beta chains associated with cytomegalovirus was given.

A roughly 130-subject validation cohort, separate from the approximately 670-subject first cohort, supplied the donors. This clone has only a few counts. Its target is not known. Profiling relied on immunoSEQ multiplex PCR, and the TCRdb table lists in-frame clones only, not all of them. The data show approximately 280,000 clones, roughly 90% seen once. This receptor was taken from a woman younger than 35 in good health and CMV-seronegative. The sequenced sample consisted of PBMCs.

CDR3 in DNA: TGCGCCAGCAAATCTGGACTAGCCTCCGAGCAGTACTTC. As protein: CASKSGLASEQYF. The chain uses TRBV5-1 and TRBJ2-7; TRBD2 matches 8 bases. The length of the CDR3 is 13 residues. CDR1 and CDR2 from the germline V gene are SGHRS and YFSETQ. Unmatched junction bases numbered 8, after V lost 6 bases and J lost 6 bases.